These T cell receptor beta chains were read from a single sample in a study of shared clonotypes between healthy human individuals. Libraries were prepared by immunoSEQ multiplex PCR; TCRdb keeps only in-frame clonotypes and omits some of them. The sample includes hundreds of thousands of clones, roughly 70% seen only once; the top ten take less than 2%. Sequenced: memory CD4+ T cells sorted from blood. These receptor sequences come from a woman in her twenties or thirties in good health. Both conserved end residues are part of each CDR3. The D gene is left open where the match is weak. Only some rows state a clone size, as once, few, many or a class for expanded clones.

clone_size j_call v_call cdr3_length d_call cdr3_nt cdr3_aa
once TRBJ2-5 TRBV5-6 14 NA TGTGCCAGCAGCTTGGGCCGACGGCAAGAGACCCAGTACTTC CASSLGRRQETQYF
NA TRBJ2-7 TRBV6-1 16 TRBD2 TGTGCCAGCAGTGAATCTCCTAGCGGCCGTGCCTACGAGCAGTACTTC CASSESPSGRAYEQYF
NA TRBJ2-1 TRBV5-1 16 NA TGCGCCAGCAGCTTTTCACCCCTGGGCAGTCCCAATGAGCAGTTCTTC CASSFSPLGSPNEQFF
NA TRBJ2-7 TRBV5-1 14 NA TGCGCCAGCAGCGGTCGTGGGACGGGATACGAGCAGTACTTC CASSGRGTGYEQYF
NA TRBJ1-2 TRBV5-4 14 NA TGTGCCAGCAGCTTGGGACAGGAGAACTATGGCTACACCTTC CASSLGQENYGYTF
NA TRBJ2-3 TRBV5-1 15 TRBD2 TGCGCCAGCAGCTCCACTAGCGGTAGCACAGATACGCAGTATTTT CASSSTSGSTDTQYF
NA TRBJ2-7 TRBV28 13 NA TGTGCCAGCAGCCGGGGACAAAGCTACGAGCAGTACTTC CASSRGQSYEQYF
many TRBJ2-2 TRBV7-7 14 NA TGTGCCAGCGGTACGGGGCGAGGCACCGGGGAGCTGTTTTTT CASGTGRGTGELFF
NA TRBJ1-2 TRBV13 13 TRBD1 TGTGCCAGCAGCTTAGGGGACAGGGATGGCTACACCTTC CASSLGDRDGYTF
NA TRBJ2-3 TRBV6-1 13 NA TGTGCCAGCAGGGATTTTAGCACAGATACGCAGTATTTT CASRDFSTDTQYF
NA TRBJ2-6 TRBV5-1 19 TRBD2 TGCGCCAGCAGCTTGGAGATTAGCGGGGTTATCTCTGGGGCCAACGTCCTGACTTTC CASSLEISGVISGANVLTF
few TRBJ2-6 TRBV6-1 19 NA TGTGCCAGCAGTGACAGTGGGGCGGGCTGGAGCTCTGGGGCCAACGTCCTGACTTTC CASSDSGAGWSSGANVLTF
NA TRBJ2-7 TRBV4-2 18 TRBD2 TGTGCCAGCAGCCAAGAACCGGGGACTAGCGGGAGAGTAATAGAGCAGTACTTC CASSQEPGTSGRVIEQYF
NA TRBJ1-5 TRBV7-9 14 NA TGTGCCAGCAGCTTACAAGGAATCTATCAGCCCCAGCATTTT CASSLQGIYQPQHF
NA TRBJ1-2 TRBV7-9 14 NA TGTGCCAGCAGCTCCTCTTCAGGGGATCATGGCTACACCTTC CASSSSSGDHGYTF
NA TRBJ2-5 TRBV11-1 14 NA TGTGCCAGCAGCCTAGGGGCAGGACAAGAGACCCAGTACTTC CASSLGAGQETQYF
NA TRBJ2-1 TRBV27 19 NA TGTGCCAGCAGTTATCGGACAGGGAGGGGGTTGAGATCCTACAATGAGCAGTTCTTC CASSYRTGRGLRSYNEQFF
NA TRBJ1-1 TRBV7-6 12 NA TGTGCCAGCAGCTCTCAGGGAGAAAAAGCTTTCTTT CASSSQGEKAFF
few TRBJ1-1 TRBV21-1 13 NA TGTGCCAGCAGCCCCGCAGGTAACACTGAAGCTTTCTTT CASSPAGNTEAFF
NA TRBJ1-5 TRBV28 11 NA TGTGCCAGCAGTTTAGCCCAGCCCCAGCATTTT CASSLAQPQHF
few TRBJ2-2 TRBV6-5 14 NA TGTGCCAGCAGTTGGACCTTTAGTTCCGGGGAGCTGTTTTTT CASSWTFSSGELFF
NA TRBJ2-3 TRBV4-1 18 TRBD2 TGCGCCAGCAGCCAAGCCCCCACTTCGTCGGGAGGGACAGATACGCAGTATTTT CASSQAPTSSGGTDTQYF
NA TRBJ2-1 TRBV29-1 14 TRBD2 TGCAGCGTAGTATCTAGCGGGGGGAGCTCGACGCAGTTCTTC CSVVSSGGSSTQFF
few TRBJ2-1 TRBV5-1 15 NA TGCGCCAGCAGCTTAGCGGATACCTCCTACAATGAGCAGTTCTTC CASSLADTSYNEQFF
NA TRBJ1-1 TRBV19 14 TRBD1 TGTGCCAGTAGACAGACAGGGGAATTGTCTGAAGCTTTCTTT CASRQTGELSEAFF
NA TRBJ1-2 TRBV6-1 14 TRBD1 TGTGCCAGCAGTGAAGGCAGGGGGAACTATGGCTACACCTTC CASSEGRGNYGYTF
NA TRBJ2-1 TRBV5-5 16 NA TGTGCCAGCAGCTTGTTTGCACAGAGCTCCTACAATGAGCAGTTCTTC CASSLFAQSSYNEQFF
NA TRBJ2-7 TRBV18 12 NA TGTGCCAGCTCACCTTATAAGGGCGAGCAGTACTTC CASSPYKGEQYF
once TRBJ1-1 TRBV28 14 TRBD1 TGTGCCAGCAGCACTAATACAGGGGGCACTGAAGCTTTCTTT CASSTNTGGTEAFF
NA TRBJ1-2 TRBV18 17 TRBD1 TGTGCCAGCTCACCAAGTCTCCTGGGACAGGGGGCCCATGGCTACACCTTC CASSPSLLGQGAHGYTF
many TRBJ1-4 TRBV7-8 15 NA TGTGCCAGCAGCCCTCCCGGCCAGGCCCATGAAAAACTGTTTTTT CASSPPGQAHEKLFF
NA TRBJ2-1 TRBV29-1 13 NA TGCAGCGTTGAAGAACGAACAGTCAATGAGCAGTTCTTC CSVEERTVNEQFF
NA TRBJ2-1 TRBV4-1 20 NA TGCGCCAGCAGCCAAGATTGGGCAGGGGAAGAGGCTAGCGGCTACAATGAGCAGTTCTTC CASSQDWAGEEASGYNEQFF
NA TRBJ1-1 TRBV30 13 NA TGTGCCTGGAACCACGGACAGTACACTGAAGCTTTCTTT CAWNHGQYTEAFF
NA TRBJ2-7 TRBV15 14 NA TGTGCCACCAGCAGAGACGGTGACTCCTACGAGCAGTACTTC CATSRDGDSYEQYF
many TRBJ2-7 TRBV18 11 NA TGTGCCAGCTCAGAAGCCAACGAGCAGTACTTC CASSEANEQYF
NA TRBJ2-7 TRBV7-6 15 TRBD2 TGTGCCAGCAGCTACACTAGCGGGGGGGGTGACGAGCAGTACTTC CASSYTSGGGDEQYF
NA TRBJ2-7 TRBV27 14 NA TGTGCCAGCAGTTTCCGACTAGGGGCCTACGAGCAGTACTTC CASSFRLGAYEQYF
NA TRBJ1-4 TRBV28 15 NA TGTGCCAGCAGCTCCTCAGGGGCCGTTAATGAAAAACTGTTTTTT CASSSSGAVNEKLFF
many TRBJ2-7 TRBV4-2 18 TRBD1 TGTGCCAGCAGCCAAGATCCGTCGGGACAGGGCAGCTCCTACGAGCAGTACTTC CASSQDPSGQGSSYEQYF
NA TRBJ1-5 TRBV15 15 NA TGTGCCACCAGCAGGCGTTTTTATAGCAATCAGCCCCAGCATTTT CATSRRFYSNQPQHF
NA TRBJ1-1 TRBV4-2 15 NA TGTGCCAGCAGCCAAGCCTCAGGGTGGGACACTGAAGCTTTCTTT CASSQASGWDTEAFF
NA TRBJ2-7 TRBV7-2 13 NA TGTGCCAGCAGCACGGGCCCTCAAAGAGGGCAGTACTTC CASSTGPQRGQYF
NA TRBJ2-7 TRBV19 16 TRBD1 TGTGCCAGTAGTGCAACAGGGGGCGGACTACCCTACGAGCAGTACTTC CASSATGGGLPYEQYF